This T cell receptor (beta chain) comes out of a study of PD-L1 blockade in urothelial cancer. Overall study: Blood yielded a median of approximately 130,000 T cells per sample. General study points: Patients with durable benefit had greater blood expansion of tumor-associated TCR clones 3 weeks into treatment.

Trimming took 4 bases from V and 3 from J; bases not matched to a gene: 7. This CDR3 is 15 amino acids long. CDR1 is SGHVS and CDR2 is FQNEAQ in the germline V gene. For this clone: Antigen: not known.

As to time point: peripheral blood 6 weeks after treatment start. Sequencing was performed with immunoSEQ multiplex PCR; in TCRdb, only in-frame clones are kept and a portion is missing. Of around 66,000 clones listed, approximately 91% are singletons. This receptor was obtained from a man aged 55 to 70 with urothelial cancer. The chain carries TRBV7-8 and TRBJ2-3; 7 positions agree with TRBD2. The specimen comprised PBMCs, sampled around atezolizumab (anti-PD-L1) treatment. The CDR3 DNA is TGTGCCAGCAGCTCAGAAGCGGGACGGACAGATACGCAGTATTTT. Translation: CASSSEAGRTDTQYF.